This T cell receptor beta chain appears in the sequencing data of a study of OX40 agonist ivuxolimab in advanced cancers. Study-wide points: There were also nonresponders showing low normalized T-cell clonal expansion.

For this clone: Its antigen remains unknown.

Repertoires were generated with immunoSEQ multiplex PCR, while TCRdb's copy carries only in-frame clones and drops some. In the table there are around 84,000 clones, about 90% of which are singletons. The germline V gene has CDR1 MDHEN and CDR2 SYDVKM. Trimming left V 2 bases short and J 2 bases short, with 7 bases between. CDR3 size: 13 residues. This sequence originates from an adult with an advanced solid tumor such as melanoma, head and neck, liver or kidney cancer. Sequencing was performed on CD4+ or CD8+ T cells sorted from blood, taken in a trial of the OX40 agonist ivuxolimab. The chain is built from TRBV28 and TRBJ2-7; D unresolved. The CDR3 spells CASSLSDTYEQYF. The CDR3 coding sequence is TGTGCCAGCAGTTTAAGCGACACCTACGAGCAGTACTTC.